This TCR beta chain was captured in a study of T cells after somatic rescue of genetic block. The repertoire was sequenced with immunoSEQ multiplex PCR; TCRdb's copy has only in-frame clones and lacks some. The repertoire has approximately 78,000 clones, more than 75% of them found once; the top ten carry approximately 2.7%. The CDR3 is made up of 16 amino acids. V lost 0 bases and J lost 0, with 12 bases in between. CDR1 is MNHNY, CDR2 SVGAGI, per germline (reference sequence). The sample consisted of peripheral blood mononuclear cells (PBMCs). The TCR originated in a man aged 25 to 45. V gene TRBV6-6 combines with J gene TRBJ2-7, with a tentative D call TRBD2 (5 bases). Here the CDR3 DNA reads TGTGCCAGCAGTTACTCGAGGGTCGTTGACTCCTACGAGCAGTACTTC. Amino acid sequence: CASSYSRVVDSYEQYF.